This is a list of T cell receptor beta chains from one sample in a study of beta chain features in type 1 diabetes. The protocol was immunoSEQ multiplex PCR, while the TCRdb copy is restricted to in-frame clones and leaves out a portion. Here the sample spans approximately 340,000 clones, roughly 16% being singletons. Sequencing used naive CD4+ T cells from blood. The receptor source for this set is a woman between 18 and 29 years old in good health. Both conserved end residues are part of each CDR3. The order of the fields is J gene, V gene, clone size, D gene, CDR3 protein, CDR3 DNA. A D gene is named only where the DNA matches it firmly. Expanded clones get a size class; other rows say once, few or many, or leave the size out.

J gene: TRBJ2-1; V gene: TRBV6-6; clone size: -; D gene: TRBD1; CDR3 protein: CASSLTGTLNEQFF; CDR3 DNA: TGTGCCAGCAGCTTGACAGGGACCCTCAATGAGCAGTTCTTC
J gene: TRBJ1-5; V gene: TRBV2; clone size: -; D gene: TRBD1; CDR3 protein: CASSGDRGVVGNQPQHF; CDR3 DNA: TGTGCCAGCAGTGGGGACAGGGGAGTGGTCGGCAATCAGCCCCAGCATTTT
J gene: TRBJ2-7; V gene: TRBV2; clone size: few; D gene: -; CDR3 protein: CASSENFALEQYF; CDR3 DNA: TGTGCCAGCAGTGAAAACTTTGCGCTCGAGCAGTACTTC
J gene: TRBJ1-1; V gene: TRBV7-2; clone size: -; D gene: -; CDR3 protein: CASSFGGRNTEAFF; CDR3 DNA: TGTGCCAGCAGCTTCGGAGGGAGGAACACTGAAGCTTTCTTT
J gene: TRBJ2-2; V gene: TRBV4-3; clone size: few; D gene: -; CDR3 protein: CASSQVGLNTGELFF; CDR3 DNA: TGCGCCAGCAGCCAAGTGGGCTTGAACACCGGGGAGCTGTTTTTT
J gene: TRBJ1-1; V gene: TRBV30; clone size: few; D gene: -; CDR3 protein: CAWMRGNTEAFF; CDR3 DNA: TGTGCCTGGATGAGAGGGAACACTGAAGCTTTCTTT
J gene: TRBJ2-1; V gene: TRBV5-1; clone size: -; D gene: TRBD2; CDR3 protein: CASSLPSGSYNEQFF; CDR3 DNA: TGCGCCAGCAGCTTGCCTAGCGGGAGTTACAATGAGCAGTTCTTC
J gene: TRBJ1-5; V gene: TRBV7-9; clone size: -; D gene: -; CDR3 protein: CAVNRNSNQPQHF; CDR3 DNA: TGTGCCGTAAACAGGAATAGCAATCAGCCCCAGCATTTT
J gene: TRBJ2-5; V gene: TRBV27; clone size: -; D gene: -; CDR3 protein: CASSLVTELGQETQYF; CDR3 DNA: TGTGCCAGCAGTTTAGTGACGGAGTTGGGCCAAGAGACCCAGTACTTC
J gene: TRBJ2-2; V gene: TRBV19; clone size: -; D gene: -; CDR3 protein: CASTPTNTGELFF; CDR3 DNA: TGTGCCAGTACCCCTACGAACACCGGGGAGCTGTTTTTT
J gene: TRBJ1-2; V gene: TRBV30; clone size: few; D gene: -; CDR3 protein: CAWSGSFYGYTF; CDR3 DNA: TGTGCCTGGAGTGGCAGTTTCTATGGCTACACCTTC
J gene: TRBJ1-5; V gene: TRBV5-6; clone size: -; D gene: TRBD1; CDR3 protein: CASSYRTGSSNQPQHF; CDR3 DNA: TGTGCCAGCAGCTACCGGACAGGGTCTAGCAATCAGCCCCAGCATTTT
J gene: TRBJ1-4; V gene: TRBV29-1; clone size: -; D gene: -; CDR3 protein: CSVEDAGSNEKLFF; CDR3 DNA: TGCAGCGTTGAAGATGCGGGAAGTAATGAAAAACTGTTTTTT
J gene: TRBJ1-4; V gene: TRBV4-1; clone size: -; D gene: -; CDR3 protein: CASSQVRDNEKLFF; CDR3 DNA: TGCGCCAGCAGCCAGGTCAGGGATAATGAAAAACTGTTTTTT
J gene: TRBJ1-2; V gene: TRBV30; clone size: -; D gene: TRBD1; CDR3 protein: CAWSTGDYGYTF; CDR3 DNA: TGTGCCTGGAGCACAGGGGACTATGGCTACACCTTC
J gene: TRBJ1-1; V gene: TRBV18; clone size: few; D gene: -; CDR3 protein: CASSPSVNTEAFF; CDR3 DNA: TGTGCCAGCTCACCATCGGTGAACACTGAAGCTTTCTTT
J gene: TRBJ2-4; V gene: TRBV5-4; clone size: few; D gene: TRBD1; CDR3 protein: CASSLRQGEAKNIQYF; CDR3 DNA: TGTGCCAGCAGCTTACGACAGGGGGAGGCCAAAAACATTCAGTACTTC
J gene: TRBJ2-3; V gene: TRBV4-3; clone size: -; D gene: TRBD1; CDR3 protein: CASSQGRGQATDTQYF; CDR3 DNA: TGCGCCAGCAGCCAAGGGCGGGGACAGGCCACAGATACGCAGTATTTT
J gene: TRBJ1-4; V gene: TRBV7-9; clone size: few; D gene: -; CDR3 protein: CASSFKSLLNEKLFF; CDR3 DNA: TGTGCCAGCAGCTTCAAATCACTGCTCAATGAAAAACTGTTTTTT
J gene: TRBJ2-2; V gene: TRBV9; clone size: -; D gene: TRBD2; CDR3 protein: CASSGGLAQNTGELFF; CDR3 DNA: TGTGCCAGCAGCGGGGGACTAGCCCAGAACACCGGGGAGCTGTTTTTT
J gene: TRBJ1-4; V gene: TRBV30; clone size: -; D gene: TRBD1; CDR3 protein: CAQDRGLEKLFF; CDR3 DNA: TGTGCCCAAGACAGGGGACTTGAAAAACTGTTTTTT
J gene: TRBJ2-7; V gene: TRBV29-1; clone size: -; D gene: -; CDR3 protein: CSVRQSHEQYF; CDR3 DNA: TGCAGCGTCCGACAGTCCCACGAGCAGTACTTC
J gene: TRBJ2-1; V gene: TRBV7-2; clone size: -; D gene: TRBD1; CDR3 protein: CASSVRADRLGNEQFF; CDR3 DNA: TGTGCCAGCAGCGTAAGGGCGGACAGGCTTGGGAATGAGCAGTTCTTC
J gene: TRBJ1-2; V gene: TRBV15; clone size: -; D gene: TRBD1; CDR3 protein: CATSRVLDRDYGYTF; CDR3 DNA: TGTGCCACCAGCAGGGTACTGGACAGGGACTATGGCTACACCTTC